This T cell receptor (beta chain) was identified in a study of regulatory T cells in long-lasting Graves disease. Study overall: Disease was considered persistent Graves' disease after over 5 years of antithyroid drugs (with positive TSH receptor antibodies).

On this clonotype itself: The antigen is not known.

Researchers made TCR beta libraries by using iRepertoire HTBI primers and running Arm-PCR on CDR3 regions. TCRdb called the multiplex PCR reads again in MiXCR, with one record for every CDR3 protein. The repertoire includes approximately 400,000 distinct CDR3 sequences, roughly 25% of them detected once, and approximately 30% sits in the top ten. Time point here: persistent/refractory GD, antithyroid drugs over 5 years with positive TRAb. From PBMCs, RNA was extracted and then used to make the TCR library. Study-level results: Accuracy might have suffered from few samples.

Sample: peripheral blood mononuclear cells (PBMCs), taken when the disease was refractory, from a patient treated with antithyroid drugs. This receptor was obtained from a woman aged 40 to 50 with Graves disease.

For the CDR3, the DNA is TGTGCCAGCAGGTCAGGCGGAGGGACCCAGTACTTC. This codes for CASRSGGGTQYF. The J gene is TRBJ2-1, the V gene TRBV6-1; maybe TRBD2 (5 bases). The DNA matches TRBJ2-5 better at its end, which makes the J call doubtful. Looked up from germline, CDR1 is MNHNS and CDR2 is SASEGT. This CDR3 spans 12 amino acids.